These 10 T cell receptor beta chains were all obtained from the same sample, sequenced in a study of shared T cell receptors in the human thymus. The repertoire was sequenced with immunoSEQ multiplex PCR; TCRdb's copy has only in-frame clones and lacks some. This repertoire shows hundreds of thousands of clones, about 90% found once; its top ten account for just under 0.0095%. These data were likewise used in another study, on human thymus T cells.

Sequenced input: thymocytes. All receptors derive from a boy younger than two with a congenital heart defect.

This clone appeared once. The chain joins TRBV12-5 to TRBJ2-1; 9 bases fit TRBD1. The CDR3 is 16 amino acids. The germline gives CDR1 LGHNT, CDR2 FRNRAP. Losses at the gene ends were 4 bases for V and 4 bases for J; bases not matched to a gene: 8. CDR3 nucleotides: TGTGCTAGTGGTTCCCACCGGGACAGGGATTACAATGAGCAGTTCTTC. Translating gives CASGSHRDRDYNEQFF.

The J gene is TRBJ2-1, the V gene TRBV4-1; 9 positions agree with TRBD2. Germline V gene data show CDR1 as MGHRA and CDR2 as YSYEKL. V was clipped by 0 bases and J by 0 bases; unmatched bases: 6. The CDR3 spans 18 residues. The chain's CDR3 is CASSQEGLAGISYNEQFF. The CDR3 nucleotides are TGCGCCAGCAGCCAAGAAGGGCTAGCGGGAATCTCCTACAATGAGCAGTTCTTC.

This chain uses TRBV5-4 with TRBJ1-4, with D possibly matching TRBD1 (6 bases). CDR1 SGHNT and CDR2 YYREEE come from the germline V gene (reference sequence). The CDR3 runs 15 residues. Trimming took off 4 bases at V and 8 bases at J, with 18 bases between the two ends. CDR3 nucleotide sequence: TGTGCCAGCAGCAAACAAGACAGGCCGGGAGAAAAACTGTTTTTT. Its translation is CASSKQDRPGEKLFF. The full variable domain, in which reference TRBV5-4 and TRBJ1-4 provide the parts outside the CDR3, is ETGVTQSPTHLIKTRGQQVTLRCSSQSGHNTVSWYQQALGQGPQFIFQYYREEENGRGNFPPRFSGLQFPNYSSELNVNALELDDSALYLCASSKQDRPGEKLFFGSGTQLSVL.

CDR3 in amino acids: CASSQESDRGESPLHF. CDR3 DNA sequence: TGCGCCAGCAGCCAAGAATCGGATAGGGGTGAATCACCCCTCCACTTT. The rearrangement uses TRBV4-3 and TRBJ1-6; TRBD1 is a possible D gene (5 bases). The CDR3 spans 16 residues. V lost 0 bases to trimming and J lost 10 bases, with 16 bases between them. CDR1 is LGHNA, CDR2 YSLEER, per germline.

The chain combines TRBV29-1 with TRBJ2-3; 9 bases are shared with TRBD1. V dropped 2 bases and J dropped 4; count of bases not matched to a gene: 7. CDR3 length: 15 residues. The germline V gene encodes CDR1 SQVTM and CDR2 ANQGSEA. CDR3 sequence: CSVEPRDRVSDTQYF. In nucleotides, the CDR3 is TGCAGCGTTGAACCCCGGGACAGGGTTTCAGATACGCAGTATTTT.

The rearrangement joins TRBV7-9 to TRBJ2-7, with a weak D call TRBD1 (6 bases). The germline CDR1 and CDR2 sequences are SEHNR and FQNEAQ (reference sequence). CDR3 length: 14 amino acids. Trimming cost V 5 bases and J 5 bases, with 16 bases left between them. CDR3 sequence: CASSHQGNYHEQYF. In DNA form, the CDR3 reads TGTGCCAGCAGCCACCAGGGGAATTACCACGAGCAGTACTTC.

V gene TRBV5-5 combines with J gene TRBJ1-5, with no clear D. Germline CDR1 and CDR2: SGHKS and YYEKEE (reference sequence). V lost 4 bases and J lost 6, with 11 bases in between. This CDR3 is 13 amino acids long. The CDR3 coding sequence is TGTGCCAGCAGCCGCGTTGAGGGTCAGCCCCAGCATTTT. It yields the protein CASSRVEGQPQHF.

The chain recombines TRBV11-2 with TRBJ2-7, with 12 nucleotides matching TRBD2. The ends lost 4 bases at V and 2 bases at J; junction bases unmatched: 3. CDR3 length equals 15 residues. Germline CDR1 reads SGHAT; CDR2 reads FQNNGV. CDR3 loop: CASSSRTSGTYEQYF. The CDR3 DNA sequence: TGTGCCAGCAGCTCCCGGACTAGCGGGACCTACGAGCAGTACTTC.

This clone showed up just a few times. The chain is built from TRBV6-1 and TRBJ1-5; no clear D gene. The V gene's germline CDR1 is MNHNS and CDR2 SASEGT. CDR3 length: 13 residues. Between the trimmed V and J ends, which lost 2 bases and 2 bases, there was a span of 4 bases. The CDR3 nucleotides are TGTGCCAGCAGTGAATTCGGCAATCAGCCCCAGCATTTT. Translation: CASSEFGNQPQHF.

This sequence joins TRBV2 and TRBJ1-3; D is perhaps TRBD1 (6 bases). This CDR3 contains 15 residues. Germline V gene sequence: CDR1 SNHLY, CDR2 FYNNEI. V was cut by 6 bases and J by 4 bases, with 16 bases left in between. The CDR3 nucleotides are TGTGCCAGCAGGAGAAGGGGGGACTACGGAAACACCATATATTTT. Protein sequence: CASRRRGDYGNTIYF.